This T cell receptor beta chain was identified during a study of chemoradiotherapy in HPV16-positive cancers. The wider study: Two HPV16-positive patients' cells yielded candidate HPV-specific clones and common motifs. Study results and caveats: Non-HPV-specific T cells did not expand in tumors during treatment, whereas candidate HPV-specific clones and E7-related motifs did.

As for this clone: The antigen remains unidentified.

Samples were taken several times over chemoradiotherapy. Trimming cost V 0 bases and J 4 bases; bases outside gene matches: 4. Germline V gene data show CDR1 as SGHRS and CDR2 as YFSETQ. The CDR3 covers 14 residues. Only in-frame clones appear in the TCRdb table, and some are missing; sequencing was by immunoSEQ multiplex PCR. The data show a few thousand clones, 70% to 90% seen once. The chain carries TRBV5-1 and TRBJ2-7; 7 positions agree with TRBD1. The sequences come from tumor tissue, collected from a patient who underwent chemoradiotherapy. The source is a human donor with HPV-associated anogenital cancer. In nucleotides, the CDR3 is TGCGCCAGCAGCTTGGACAGGGGCGCTTACGAGCAGTACTTC. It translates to CASSLDRGAYEQYF.